This entry features one T cell receptor (beta chain) sequence. Methods used by the authors: Researchers report that nucleated cell counts were estimated from reference gene primer amplification. Assay: immunoSEQ multiplex PCR; the TCRdb copy retains only in-frame clones and omits some. That table furnishes V, J and clone size, whereas the DNA furnished D and trimming. The data contain more than 100,000 clones, 84% of them singletons. The CDR3 extends over 17 amino acids. Trimming stripped 6 bases from V and 3 bases from J, with 20 bases between. The V gene's germline CDR1 is LGHNT and CDR2 FRNRAP. The sample comes from a study of blood T cell repertoires in COVID-19. Overall study: The United States, Italy and Spain were the sources of the acute and convalescent COVID-19 samples. The analysed material was cDNA or gDNA that came from T cells, B-cell-depleted T cells, or PBMCs.

This chain uses TRBV12-5 with TRBJ2-2; weak D call: TRBD1 (5 bases). This sequence originates from a woman aged 25 to 45 who had recovered from COVID-19. The sequenced sample was peripheral blood. CDR3 amino acids: CASGPGSKGLHTGELFF. CDR3 bases: TGTGCTAGTGGCCCAGGCAGCAAGGGGTTACACACCGGGGAGCTGTTTTTT.